The rows below give T cell receptor beta chains drawn from one sample of a study of T-cell memory formation after mild COVID-19. TCRdb independently ran MiXCR on the 5' RACE reads; one entry per CDR3 protein. The data show roughly 550,000 distinct CDR3 sequences, with around 21% seen just once and around 13% held by the top ten. Sequenced sample: PBMCs or a T cell subset sorted from them (not recorded which). The receptor set was obtained from an adult woman who had mild COVID-19 (a few samples of this study predate the infection). Cell type and time point are not known. Both conserved end residues are part of each CDR3. The order of the fields is CDR3 protein, CDR3 DNA, V gene, J gene, clone size, D gene. A D gene is named only where the DNA matches it firmly. The size of a clone is reported for some rows only, either as once, few or many, or as a class for expanded clones.

CDR3 protein: CASSPGLAGRQASSDEQYF
CDR3 DNA: TGTGCCAGCAGCCCCGGACTAGCGGGCCGACAAGCCTCCTCCGACGAGCAGTACTTC
V gene: TRBV4-2
J gene: TRBJ2-7
clone size: few
D gene: TRBD2

CDR3 protein: CASSLFPGNYGYTF
CDR3 DNA: TGTGCCAGCAGCTTATTTCCCGGTAACTATGGCTACACCTTC
V gene: TRBV7-3
J gene: TRBJ1-2
clone size: NA
D gene: NA

CDR3 protein: CSARRPGTQYF
CDR3 DNA: TGCAGTGCTAGACGCCCCGGGACCCAGTACTTC
V gene: TRBV20-1
J gene: TRBJ2-5
clone size: NA
D gene: NA

CDR3 protein: CSADGQGYTGELFF
CDR3 DNA: TGCAGTGCGGATGGGCAGGGCTACACCGGGGAGCTGTTTTTT
V gene: TRBV20-1
J gene: TRBJ2-2
clone size: NA
D gene: NA

CDR3 protein: CAGGLAGAYEQFF
CDR3 DNA: TGTGCTGGTGGACTAGCGGGAGCGTATGAGCAGTTCTTC
V gene: TRBV30
J gene: TRBJ2-1
clone size: NA
D gene: TRBD2

CDR3 protein: CASSHSLQGVSHVWDTQYF
CDR3 DNA: TGTGCCAGCAGCCACTCCCTTCAGGGGGTGTCTCACGTCTGGGATACGCAGTATTTT
V gene: TRBV3-1
J gene: TRBJ2-3
clone size: few
D gene: TRBD1

CDR3 protein: CASSHPGPGYGYTF
CDR3 DNA: TGTGCCAGCAGCCACCCGGGGCCGGGCTATGGCTACACCTTC
V gene: TRBV14
J gene: TRBJ1-2
clone size: NA
D gene: NA

CDR3 protein: CASSPGTARGNQPQHF
CDR3 DNA: TGTGCCAGCAGTCCCGGAACAGCCCGGGGTAATCAGCCCCAGCATTTT
V gene: TRBV12-3/TRBV12-4
J gene: TRBJ1-5
clone size: NA
D gene: NA

CDR3 protein: CASRYRDTNTEAFF
CDR3 DNA: TGCGCCAGCAGGTACAGGGACACGAACACTGAAGCTTTCTTT
V gene: TRBV5-1
J gene: TRBJ1-1
clone size: few
D gene: NA

CDR3 protein: CASSLSPGTATDTQYF
CDR3 DNA: TGTGCCAGCAGCTTGAGCCCAGGGACTGCCACAGATACGCAGTATTTT
V gene: TRBV5-6
J gene: TRBJ2-3
clone size: NA
D gene: NA

CDR3 protein: CSSGIRQGRNTIYF
CDR3 DNA: TGCAGTTCCGGCATCCGACAGGGTCGAAACACCATATATTTT
V gene: TRBV20-1
J gene: TRBJ1-3
clone size: NA
D gene: TRBD1

CDR3 protein: CASSQYVGLASGEQYF
CDR3 DNA: TGCGCCAGCAGCCAATATGTTGGACTAGCATCCGGCGAGCAGTACTTC
V gene: TRBV4-3
J gene: TRBJ2-7
clone size: NA
D gene: TRBD2

CDR3 protein: CSAREPPDRGRETQYF
CDR3 DNA: TGCAGTGCTAGAGAACCTCCCGACAGGGGGCGAGAGACCCAGTACTTC
V gene: TRBV20-1
J gene: TRBJ2-5
clone size: once
D gene: TRBD1

CDR3 protein: CASTWRDTDTQYF
CDR3 DNA: TGTGCCAGCACTTGGCGGGACACAGATACGCAGTATTTT
V gene: TRBV2
J gene: TRBJ2-3
clone size: NA
D gene: NA

CDR3 protein: CASSLATGRSYEQYF
CDR3 DNA: TGCGCCAGCAGCTTGGCCACCGGGAGATCCTACGAGCAGTACTTC
V gene: TRBV5-1
J gene: TRBJ2-7
clone size: few
D gene: NA

CDR3 protein: CASSPAAGPSYEQYF
CDR3 DNA: TGTGCCAGCAGCCCTGCCGCGGGACCTTCCTACGAGCAGTACTTC
V gene: TRBV4-2
J gene: TRBJ2-7
clone size: NA
D gene: NA

CDR3 protein: CATSDVGQGPYNEQFF
CDR3 DNA: TGTGCCACCAGTGATGTGGGACAGGGACCTTACAATGAGCAGTTCTTC
V gene: TRBV24-1
J gene: TRBJ2-1
clone size: NA
D gene: TRBD1

CDR3 protein: CASNRLRAIPTANNEQFF
CDR3 DNA: TGTGCCAGTAATCGCCTTCGCGCCATTCCGACCGCTAACAATGAGCAGTTCTTC
V gene: TRBV12-3/TRBV12-4
J gene: TRBJ2-1
clone size: NA
D gene: NA

CDR3 protein: CASSLVESYGYTF
CDR3 DNA: TGCGCCAGCTCCCTCGTAGAATCCTATGGCTACACCTTC
V gene: TRBV4-1
J gene: TRBJ1-2
clone size: NA
D gene: NA

CDR3 protein: CATSRGISYEQYF
CDR3 DNA: TGTGCCACCAGCAGGGGTATCTCCTACGAGCAGTACTTC
V gene: TRBV15
J gene: TRBJ2-7
clone size: NA
D gene: NA

CDR3 protein: CSVGMGTEAFF
CDR3 DNA: TGCAGCGTTGGGATGGGGACTGAAGCTTTCTTT
V gene: TRBV29-1
J gene: TRBJ1-1
clone size: NA
D gene: NA

CDR3 protein: CASSLDPGNSPLHF
CDR3 DNA: TGTGCCAGCAGCTTGGATCCTGGTAACTCACCCCTCCACTTT
V gene: TRBV11-2
J gene: TRBJ1-6
clone size: once
D gene: NA

CDR3 protein: CASSYSGTSGETQYF
CDR3 DNA: TGTGCCAGCAGTTACTCCGGGACTAGCGGAGAGACCCAGTACTTC
V gene: TRBV6-2/TRBV6-3
J gene: TRBJ2-5
clone size: NA
D gene: TRBD2

CDR3 protein: CASSLKGQHTEAFF
CDR3 DNA: TGTGCCAGCAGTTTAAAGGGACAGCACACTGAAGCTTTCTTT
V gene: TRBV12-3/TRBV12-4
J gene: TRBJ1-1
clone size: NA
D gene: TRBD1

CDR3 protein: CASSLAPPSSEQFF
CDR3 DNA: TGTGCCAGCAGCTTAGCGCCACCGTCAAGTGAGCAGTTCTTC
V gene: TRBV7-8
J gene: TRBJ2-1
clone size: few
D gene: NA

CDR3 protein: CASSYLAGEETQYF
CDR3 DNA: TGTGCCAGCAGTTACTTGGCGGGAGAAGAGACCCAGTACTTC
V gene: TRBV6-2/TRBV6-3
J gene: TRBJ2-5
clone size: NA
D gene: TRBD2

CDR3 protein: CASSFWGDEQFF
CDR3 DNA: TGTGCCAGCAGCTTTTGGGGGGATGAGCAGTTCTTC
V gene: TRBV11-1
J gene: TRBJ2-1
clone size: few
D gene: NA

CDR3 protein: CASRPGRRPAEAFF
CDR3 DNA: TGTGCCAGCAGACCGGGACGGAGGCCAGCTGAAGCTTTCTTT
V gene: TRBV12-3/TRBV12-4
J gene: TRBJ1-1
clone size: NA
D gene: NA

CDR3 protein: CASSPGMAPLNF
CDR3 DNA: TGTGCCAGCAGCCCGGGCATGGCACCCCTCAACTTT
V gene: TRBV7-9
J gene: TRBJ1-6
clone size: NA
D gene: NA

CDR3 protein: CASSWLRLAGGPGGEQFF
CDR3 DNA: TGTGCCAGCAGCTGGCTACGGCTAGCGGGAGGGCCGGGCGGTGAGCAGTTCTTC
V gene: TRBV7-6
J gene: TRBJ2-1
clone size: NA
D gene: TRBD2

CDR3 protein: CASRAGIGYTF
CDR3 DNA: TGTGCCAGCAGGGCCGGGATTGGCTACACCTTC
V gene: TRBV6-5
J gene: TRBJ1-2
clone size: NA
D gene: NA

CDR3 protein: CSVRTVYSYEQYF
CDR3 DNA: TGCAGTGTCAGGACGGTGTACTCCTACGAGCAGTACTTC
V gene: TRBV20-1
J gene: TRBJ2-7
clone size: few
D gene: NA

CDR3 protein: CSARALREQYF
CDR3 DNA: TGCAGTGCTAGGGCGCTACGAGAGCAGTACTTC
V gene: TRBV20-1
J gene: TRBJ2-7
clone size: NA
D gene: NA

CDR3 protein: CATSDRGDIQYF
CDR3 DNA: TGTGCCACCAGCGACAGGGGGGACATTCAGTACTTC
V gene: TRBV24-1
J gene: TRBJ2-4
clone size: NA
D gene: TRBD1

CDR3 protein: CASSPRTSGGETQYF
CDR3 DNA: TGTGCCAGCAGTCCCCGGACTAGCGGGGGGGAGACCCAGTACTTC
V gene: TRBV12-3/TRBV12-4
J gene: TRBJ2-5
clone size: NA
D gene: TRBD2

CDR3 protein: CSASLTGTGSLGGYGYTF
CDR3 DNA: TGCAGTGCTTCTCTAACCGGGACAGGGTCGCTCGGGGGGTATGGCTACACCTTC
V gene: TRBV20-1
J gene: TRBJ1-2
clone size: few
D gene: TRBD1

CDR3 protein: CASTGGRGNTGELFF
CDR3 DNA: TGTGCCAGCACCGGGGGCAGGGGGAACACCGGGGAGCTGTTTTTT
V gene: TRBV9
J gene: TRBJ2-2
clone size: few
D gene: NA

CDR3 protein: CASSESGTGSREQYF
CDR3 DNA: TGTGCCAGCAGTGAATCCGGGACAGGGTCGAGGGAGCAGTACTTC
V gene: TRBV25-1
J gene: TRBJ2-7
clone size: NA
D gene: TRBD1

CDR3 protein: CASSSPDTREVTQYF
CDR3 DNA: TGTGCCAGCAGCTCTCCAGATACAAGAGAAGTGACCCAGTACTTC
V gene: TRBV7-9
J gene: TRBJ2-5
clone size: NA
D gene: NA

CDR3 protein: CASSLESSGYYEQYF
CDR3 DNA: TGTGCCAGCAGCTTAGAATCAAGCGGATACTACGAGCAGTACTTC
V gene: TRBV11-2
J gene: TRBJ2-7
clone size: NA
D gene: NA

CDR3 protein: CASSDGGGTTDTQYF
CDR3 DNA: TGTGCCAGCAGTGACGGGGGGGGGACCACAGATACGCAGTATTTT
V gene: TRBV6-4
J gene: TRBJ2-3
clone size: NA
D gene: TRBD2

CDR3 protein: CASSSPKVLAGAVSPYEQYF
CDR3 DNA: TGTGCCAGCAGCTCCCCGAAGGTACTAGCGGGAGCCGTATCCCCCTACGAGCAGTACTTC
V gene: TRBV13
J gene: TRBJ2-7
clone size: once
D gene: TRBD2

CDR3 protein: CASSLESFGNSGSSYNEQFF
CDR3 DNA: TGTGCCAGCAGTTTAGAAAGTTTCGGGAACAGCGGTAGCTCCTACAATGAGCAGTTCTTC
V gene: TRBV12-3/TRBV12-4
J gene: TRBJ2-1
clone size: many
D gene: NA

CDR3 protein: CASSQDVYGYTF
CDR3 DNA: TGTGCCAGCAGCCAAGACGTATATGGCTACACCTTC
V gene: TRBV3-1
J gene: TRBJ1-2
clone size: NA
D gene: NA

CDR3 protein: CASSLYPGELFF
CDR3 DNA: TGTGCCAGCAGCTTATATCCCGGGGAGCTGTTTTTT
V gene: TRBV7-9
J gene: TRBJ2-2
clone size: few
D gene: NA

CDR3 protein: CASSGSGRQETQYF
CDR3 DNA: TGTGCCAGCAGTGGGAGCGGGAGGCAAGAGACCCAGTACTTC
V gene: TRBV7-9
J gene: TRBJ2-5
clone size: few
D gene: TRBD2

CDR3 protein: CSASPAGGRLYTNEQFF
CDR3 DNA: TGCAGTGCTAGTCCAGCGGGAGGCCGCCTATACACCAATGAGCAGTTCTTC
V gene: TRBV20-1
J gene: TRBJ2-1
clone size: few
D gene: TRBD2

CDR3 protein: CASSPPSLMNTEAFF
CDR3 DNA: TGTGCCAGCTCACCACCGTCCCTGATGAACACTGAAGCTTTCTTT
V gene: TRBV18
J gene: TRBJ1-1
clone size: NA
D gene: NA

CDR3 protein: CASSDVMNSPLHF
CDR3 DNA: TGTGCCAGCAGTGACGTGATGAATTCACCCCTCCACTTT
V gene: TRBV2
J gene: TRBJ1-6
clone size: once
D gene: NA

CDR3 protein: CASSLQGLDNSPLHF
CDR3 DNA: TGCGCCAGCAGCCTACAGGGTCTGGATAATTCACCCCTCCACTTT
V gene: TRBV5-1
J gene: TRBJ1-6
clone size: many
D gene: NA

CDR3 protein: CASSTRPGQGVNTEAFF
CDR3 DNA: TGTGCCAGCAGCACACGACCGGGACAGGGGGTGAACACTGAAGCTTTCTTT
V gene: TRBV7-6
J gene: TRBJ1-1
clone size: few
D gene: TRBD1